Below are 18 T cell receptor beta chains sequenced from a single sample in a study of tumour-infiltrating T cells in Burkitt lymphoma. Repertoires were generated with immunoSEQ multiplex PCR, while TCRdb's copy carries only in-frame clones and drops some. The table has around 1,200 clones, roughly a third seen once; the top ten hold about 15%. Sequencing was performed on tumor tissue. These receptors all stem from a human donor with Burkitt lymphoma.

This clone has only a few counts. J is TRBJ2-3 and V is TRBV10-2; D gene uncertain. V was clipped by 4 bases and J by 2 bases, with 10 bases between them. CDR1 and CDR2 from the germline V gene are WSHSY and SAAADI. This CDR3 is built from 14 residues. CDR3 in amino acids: CASSVGPYTDTQYF. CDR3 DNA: TGCGCCAGCAGTGTCGGGCCGTACACAGATACGCAGTATTTT.

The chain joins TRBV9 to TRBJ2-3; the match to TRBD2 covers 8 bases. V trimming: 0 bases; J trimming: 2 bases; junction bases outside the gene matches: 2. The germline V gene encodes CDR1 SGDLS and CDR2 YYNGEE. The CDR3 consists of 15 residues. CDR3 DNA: TGTGCCAGCAGCGTAGAAGCGGGGGCCACAGATACGCAGTATTTT. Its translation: CASSVEAGATDTQYF. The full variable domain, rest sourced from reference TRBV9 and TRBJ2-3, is DSGVTQTPKHLITATGQRVTLRCSPRSGDLSVYWYQQSLDQGLQFLIQYYNGEERAKGNILERFSAQQFPDLHSELNLSSLELGDSALYFCASSVEAGATDTQYFGPGTRLTVL.

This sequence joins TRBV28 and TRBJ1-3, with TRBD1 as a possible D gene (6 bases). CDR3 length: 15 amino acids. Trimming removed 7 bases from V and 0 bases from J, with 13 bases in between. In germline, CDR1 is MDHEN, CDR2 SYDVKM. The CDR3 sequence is CASTQDRNSGNTIYF. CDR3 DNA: TGTGCCAGCACCCAAGACAGGAACTCTGGAAACACCATATATTTT.

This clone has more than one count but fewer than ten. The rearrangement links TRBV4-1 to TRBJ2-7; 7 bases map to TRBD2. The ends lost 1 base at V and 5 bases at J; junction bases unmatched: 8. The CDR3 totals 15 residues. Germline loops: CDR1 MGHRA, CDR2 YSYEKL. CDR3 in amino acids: CASSQAAGEVNEQYV. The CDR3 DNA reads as TGCGCCAGCAGCCAAGCGGCGGGAGAGGTTAACGAGCAGTACGTC.

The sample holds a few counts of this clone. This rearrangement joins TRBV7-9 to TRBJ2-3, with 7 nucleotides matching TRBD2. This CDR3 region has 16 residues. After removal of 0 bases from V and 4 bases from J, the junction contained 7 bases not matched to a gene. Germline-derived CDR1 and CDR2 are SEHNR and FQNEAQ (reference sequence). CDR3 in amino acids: CASSLAAGVVPDTQYF. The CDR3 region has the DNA TGTGCCAGCAGCTTAGCGGCGGGAGTGGTACCAGATACGCAGTATTTT.

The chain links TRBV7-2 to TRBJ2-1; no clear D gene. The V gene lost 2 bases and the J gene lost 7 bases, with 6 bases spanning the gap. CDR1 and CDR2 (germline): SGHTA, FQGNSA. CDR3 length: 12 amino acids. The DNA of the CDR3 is TGTGCCAGCAGCTTACCCGATAATGAGCAGTTCTTC. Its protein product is CASSLPDNEQFF.

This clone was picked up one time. In DNA form, the CDR3 reads TGCGCCACCCCGGGGCGGGACATTCAGTACTTC. It is translated as CATPGRDIQYF. The chain links TRBV5-1 to TRBJ2-4, with D possibly called TRBD1 or TRBD2 (5 bases each). Germline values: CDR1 SGHRS, CDR2 YFSETQ. This CDR3 is built from 11 residues. V was pared by 9 bases and J by 8 bases, with 12 bases between.

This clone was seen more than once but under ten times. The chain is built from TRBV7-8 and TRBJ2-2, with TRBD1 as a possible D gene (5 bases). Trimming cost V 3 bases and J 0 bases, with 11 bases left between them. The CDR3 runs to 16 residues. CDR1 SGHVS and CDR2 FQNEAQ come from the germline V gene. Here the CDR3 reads CASSFRASANTGELFF. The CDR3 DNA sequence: TGTGCCAGCAGCTTCAGGGCCAGCGCGAACACCGGGGAGCTGTTTTTT.

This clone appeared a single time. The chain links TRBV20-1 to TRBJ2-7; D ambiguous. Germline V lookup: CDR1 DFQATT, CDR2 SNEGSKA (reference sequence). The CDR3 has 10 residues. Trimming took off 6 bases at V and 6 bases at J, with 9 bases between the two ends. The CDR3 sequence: CSALRIEQYF. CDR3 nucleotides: TGCAGTGCCCTAAGAATCGAGCAGTACTTC.

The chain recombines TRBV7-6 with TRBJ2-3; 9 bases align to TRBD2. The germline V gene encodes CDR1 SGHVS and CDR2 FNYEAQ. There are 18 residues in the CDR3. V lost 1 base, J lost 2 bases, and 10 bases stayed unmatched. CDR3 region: CASSLDGRAGGFTDTQYF. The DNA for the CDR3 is TGTGCCAGCAGCTTAGACGGGCGAGCGGGAGGTTTCACAGATACGCAGTATTTT.

CDR3 DNA sequence: TGCGCCAGCAGTCTACTAGTACCTGGGGCCAACGTCCTGACTTTC. This codes for CASSLLVPGANVLTF. This rearrangement joins TRBV5-1 to TRBJ2-6, with D tentatively TRBD2 (5 bases). Between the trimmed V and J ends, which lost 5 bases and 2 bases, there was a span of 11 bases. Germline CDR1 reads SGHRS; CDR2 reads YFSETQ. There are 15 residues in the CDR3. Based on the CDR3 plus reference TRBV5-1 and TRBJ2-6, the full variable domain is KAGVTQTPRYLIKTRGQQVTLSCSPISGHRSVSWYQQTPGQGLQFLFEYFSETQRNKGNFPGRFSGRQFSNSRSEMNVSTLELGDSALYLCASSLLVPGANVLTFGAGSRLTVL.

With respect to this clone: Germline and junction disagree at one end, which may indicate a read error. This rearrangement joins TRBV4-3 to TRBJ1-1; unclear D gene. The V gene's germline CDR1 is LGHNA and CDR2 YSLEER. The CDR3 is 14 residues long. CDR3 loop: CASSQEMRSRQAFF. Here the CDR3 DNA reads TGCGCTAGCAGCCAAGAGATGCGGTCCCGGCAGGCTTTCTTT.

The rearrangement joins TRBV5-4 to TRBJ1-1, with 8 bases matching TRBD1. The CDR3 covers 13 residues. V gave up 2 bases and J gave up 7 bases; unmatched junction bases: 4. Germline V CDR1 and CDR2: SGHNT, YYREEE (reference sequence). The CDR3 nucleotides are TGTGCCAGCAGCTTCAGGGGGCTTAGTGAAGCTTTCTTT. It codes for CASSFRGLSEAFF.

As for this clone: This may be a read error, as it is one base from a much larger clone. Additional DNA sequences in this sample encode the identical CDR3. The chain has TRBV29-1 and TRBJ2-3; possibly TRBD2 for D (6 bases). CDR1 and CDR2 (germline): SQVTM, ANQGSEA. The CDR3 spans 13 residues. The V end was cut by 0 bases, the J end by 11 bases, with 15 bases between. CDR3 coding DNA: TGCAGCGTTGAAGAAGGCCGGGGGTCAGGGCAGTATTTT. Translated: CSVEEGRGSGQYF.

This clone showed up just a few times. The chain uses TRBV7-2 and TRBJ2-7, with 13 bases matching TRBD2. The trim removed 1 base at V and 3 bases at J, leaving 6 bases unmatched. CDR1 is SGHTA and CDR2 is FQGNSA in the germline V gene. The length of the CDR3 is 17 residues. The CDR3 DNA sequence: TGTGCCAGCAGCTTAGGGCCACTAGCGGGAGGGTTCTACGAGCAGTACTTC. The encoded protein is CASSLGPLAGGFYEQYF.

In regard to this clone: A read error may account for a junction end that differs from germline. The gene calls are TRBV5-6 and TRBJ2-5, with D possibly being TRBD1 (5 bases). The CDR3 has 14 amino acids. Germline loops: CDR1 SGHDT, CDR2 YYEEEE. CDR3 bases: TGTGCCAGCACCTTGAGTCCAGGGCAAGAGACCCAGTACTTC. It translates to CASTLSPGQETQYF.

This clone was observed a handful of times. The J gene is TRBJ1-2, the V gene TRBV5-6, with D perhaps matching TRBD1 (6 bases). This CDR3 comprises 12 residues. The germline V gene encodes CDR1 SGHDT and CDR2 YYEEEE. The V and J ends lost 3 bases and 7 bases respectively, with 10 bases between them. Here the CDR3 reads CASSSGTSGYTF. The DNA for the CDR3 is TGTGCCAGCAGCTCCGGGACATCTGGCTACACCTTC.

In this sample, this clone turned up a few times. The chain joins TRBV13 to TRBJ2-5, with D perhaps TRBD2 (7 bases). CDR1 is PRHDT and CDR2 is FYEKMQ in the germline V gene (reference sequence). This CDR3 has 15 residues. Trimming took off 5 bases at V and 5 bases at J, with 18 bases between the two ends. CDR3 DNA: TGTGCCAGCAGCCTCAAGGGGGGGGCCGGGGAGACCCAGTACTTC. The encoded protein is CASSLKGGAGETQYF.